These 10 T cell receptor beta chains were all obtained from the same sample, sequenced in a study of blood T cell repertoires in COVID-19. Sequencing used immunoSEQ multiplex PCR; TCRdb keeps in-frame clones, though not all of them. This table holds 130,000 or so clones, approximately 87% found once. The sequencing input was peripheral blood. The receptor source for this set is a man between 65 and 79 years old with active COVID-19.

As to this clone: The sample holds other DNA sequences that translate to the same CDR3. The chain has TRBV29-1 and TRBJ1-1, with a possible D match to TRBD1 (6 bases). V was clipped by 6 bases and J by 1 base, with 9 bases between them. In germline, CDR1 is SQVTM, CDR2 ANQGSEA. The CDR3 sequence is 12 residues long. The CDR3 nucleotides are TGCAGCGTGGGCAGGGGGAACACTGAAGCTTTCTTT. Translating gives CSVGRGNTEAFF.

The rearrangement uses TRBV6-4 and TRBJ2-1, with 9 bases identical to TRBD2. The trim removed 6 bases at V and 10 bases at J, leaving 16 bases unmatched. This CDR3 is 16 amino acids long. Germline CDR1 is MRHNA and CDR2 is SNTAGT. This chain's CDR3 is CASSARGSGGNREQFF. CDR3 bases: TGTGCCAGCAGCGCCCGGGGTAGCGGGGGCAATCGAGAGCAGTTCTTC.

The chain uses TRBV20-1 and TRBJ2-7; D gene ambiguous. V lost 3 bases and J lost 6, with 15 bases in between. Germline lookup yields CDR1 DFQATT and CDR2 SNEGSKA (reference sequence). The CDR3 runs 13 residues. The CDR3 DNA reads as TGCAGTGCTAGTCCTAGGAGTTACGGCGAGCAGTACTTC. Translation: CSASPRSYGEQYF.

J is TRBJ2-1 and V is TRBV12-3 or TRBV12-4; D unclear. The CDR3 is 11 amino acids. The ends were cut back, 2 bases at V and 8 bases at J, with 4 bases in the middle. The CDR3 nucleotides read TGTGCCAGCAGTTTACTCTATGAGCAGTTCTTC. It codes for CASSLLYEQFF.

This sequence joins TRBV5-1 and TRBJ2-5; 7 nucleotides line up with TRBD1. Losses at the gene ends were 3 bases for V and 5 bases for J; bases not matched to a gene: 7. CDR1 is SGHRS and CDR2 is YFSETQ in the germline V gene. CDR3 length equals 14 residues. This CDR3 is CASSYQGVSETQYF. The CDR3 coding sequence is TGCGCCAGCAGCTACCAGGGGGTATCGGAGACCCAGTACTTC.

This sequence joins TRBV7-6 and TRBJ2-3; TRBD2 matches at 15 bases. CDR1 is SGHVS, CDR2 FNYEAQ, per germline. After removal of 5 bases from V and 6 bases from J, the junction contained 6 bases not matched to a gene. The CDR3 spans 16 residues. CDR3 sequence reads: CASSQGLAGGADTQYF. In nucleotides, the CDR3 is TGTGCCAGCAGCCAAGGACTAGCGGGAGGGGCGGATACGCAGTATTTT.

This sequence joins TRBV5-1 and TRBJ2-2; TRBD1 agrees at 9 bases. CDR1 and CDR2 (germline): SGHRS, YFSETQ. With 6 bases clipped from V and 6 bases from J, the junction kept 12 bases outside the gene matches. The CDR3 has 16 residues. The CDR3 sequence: CASTETGTGYAGELFF. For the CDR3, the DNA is TGCGCCAGCACCGAAACCGGGACAGGGTATGCCGGGGAGCTGTTTTTT.

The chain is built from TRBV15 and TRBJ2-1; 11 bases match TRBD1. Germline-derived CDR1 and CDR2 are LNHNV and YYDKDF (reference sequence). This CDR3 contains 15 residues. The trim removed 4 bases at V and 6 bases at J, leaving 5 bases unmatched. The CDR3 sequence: CATSNSGTGGNEQFF. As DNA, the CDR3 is TGTGCCACCAGCAACTCCGGGACAGGGGGCAATGAGCAGTTCTTC.

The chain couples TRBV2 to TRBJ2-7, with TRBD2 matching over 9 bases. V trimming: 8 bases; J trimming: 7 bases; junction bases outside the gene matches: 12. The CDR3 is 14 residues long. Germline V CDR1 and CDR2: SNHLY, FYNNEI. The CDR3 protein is CASWPGLAPREQYF. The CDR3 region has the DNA TGTGCCAGCTGGCCGGGACTAGCCCCCAGGGAGCAGTACTTC. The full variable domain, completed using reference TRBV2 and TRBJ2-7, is EPEVTQTPSHQVTQMGQEVILRCVPISNHLYFYWYRQILGQKVEFLVSFYNNEISEKSEIFDDQFSVERPDGSNFTLKIRSTKLEDSAMYFCASWPGLAPREQYFGPGTRLTVT.

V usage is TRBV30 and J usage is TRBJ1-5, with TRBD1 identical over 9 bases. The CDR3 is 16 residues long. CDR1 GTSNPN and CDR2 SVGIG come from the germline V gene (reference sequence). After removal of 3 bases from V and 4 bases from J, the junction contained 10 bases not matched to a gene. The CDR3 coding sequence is TGTGCCTGGAGCAGGACGAGGACAGGGGATAATCAGCCCCAGCATTTT. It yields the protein CAWSRTRTGDNQPQHF.